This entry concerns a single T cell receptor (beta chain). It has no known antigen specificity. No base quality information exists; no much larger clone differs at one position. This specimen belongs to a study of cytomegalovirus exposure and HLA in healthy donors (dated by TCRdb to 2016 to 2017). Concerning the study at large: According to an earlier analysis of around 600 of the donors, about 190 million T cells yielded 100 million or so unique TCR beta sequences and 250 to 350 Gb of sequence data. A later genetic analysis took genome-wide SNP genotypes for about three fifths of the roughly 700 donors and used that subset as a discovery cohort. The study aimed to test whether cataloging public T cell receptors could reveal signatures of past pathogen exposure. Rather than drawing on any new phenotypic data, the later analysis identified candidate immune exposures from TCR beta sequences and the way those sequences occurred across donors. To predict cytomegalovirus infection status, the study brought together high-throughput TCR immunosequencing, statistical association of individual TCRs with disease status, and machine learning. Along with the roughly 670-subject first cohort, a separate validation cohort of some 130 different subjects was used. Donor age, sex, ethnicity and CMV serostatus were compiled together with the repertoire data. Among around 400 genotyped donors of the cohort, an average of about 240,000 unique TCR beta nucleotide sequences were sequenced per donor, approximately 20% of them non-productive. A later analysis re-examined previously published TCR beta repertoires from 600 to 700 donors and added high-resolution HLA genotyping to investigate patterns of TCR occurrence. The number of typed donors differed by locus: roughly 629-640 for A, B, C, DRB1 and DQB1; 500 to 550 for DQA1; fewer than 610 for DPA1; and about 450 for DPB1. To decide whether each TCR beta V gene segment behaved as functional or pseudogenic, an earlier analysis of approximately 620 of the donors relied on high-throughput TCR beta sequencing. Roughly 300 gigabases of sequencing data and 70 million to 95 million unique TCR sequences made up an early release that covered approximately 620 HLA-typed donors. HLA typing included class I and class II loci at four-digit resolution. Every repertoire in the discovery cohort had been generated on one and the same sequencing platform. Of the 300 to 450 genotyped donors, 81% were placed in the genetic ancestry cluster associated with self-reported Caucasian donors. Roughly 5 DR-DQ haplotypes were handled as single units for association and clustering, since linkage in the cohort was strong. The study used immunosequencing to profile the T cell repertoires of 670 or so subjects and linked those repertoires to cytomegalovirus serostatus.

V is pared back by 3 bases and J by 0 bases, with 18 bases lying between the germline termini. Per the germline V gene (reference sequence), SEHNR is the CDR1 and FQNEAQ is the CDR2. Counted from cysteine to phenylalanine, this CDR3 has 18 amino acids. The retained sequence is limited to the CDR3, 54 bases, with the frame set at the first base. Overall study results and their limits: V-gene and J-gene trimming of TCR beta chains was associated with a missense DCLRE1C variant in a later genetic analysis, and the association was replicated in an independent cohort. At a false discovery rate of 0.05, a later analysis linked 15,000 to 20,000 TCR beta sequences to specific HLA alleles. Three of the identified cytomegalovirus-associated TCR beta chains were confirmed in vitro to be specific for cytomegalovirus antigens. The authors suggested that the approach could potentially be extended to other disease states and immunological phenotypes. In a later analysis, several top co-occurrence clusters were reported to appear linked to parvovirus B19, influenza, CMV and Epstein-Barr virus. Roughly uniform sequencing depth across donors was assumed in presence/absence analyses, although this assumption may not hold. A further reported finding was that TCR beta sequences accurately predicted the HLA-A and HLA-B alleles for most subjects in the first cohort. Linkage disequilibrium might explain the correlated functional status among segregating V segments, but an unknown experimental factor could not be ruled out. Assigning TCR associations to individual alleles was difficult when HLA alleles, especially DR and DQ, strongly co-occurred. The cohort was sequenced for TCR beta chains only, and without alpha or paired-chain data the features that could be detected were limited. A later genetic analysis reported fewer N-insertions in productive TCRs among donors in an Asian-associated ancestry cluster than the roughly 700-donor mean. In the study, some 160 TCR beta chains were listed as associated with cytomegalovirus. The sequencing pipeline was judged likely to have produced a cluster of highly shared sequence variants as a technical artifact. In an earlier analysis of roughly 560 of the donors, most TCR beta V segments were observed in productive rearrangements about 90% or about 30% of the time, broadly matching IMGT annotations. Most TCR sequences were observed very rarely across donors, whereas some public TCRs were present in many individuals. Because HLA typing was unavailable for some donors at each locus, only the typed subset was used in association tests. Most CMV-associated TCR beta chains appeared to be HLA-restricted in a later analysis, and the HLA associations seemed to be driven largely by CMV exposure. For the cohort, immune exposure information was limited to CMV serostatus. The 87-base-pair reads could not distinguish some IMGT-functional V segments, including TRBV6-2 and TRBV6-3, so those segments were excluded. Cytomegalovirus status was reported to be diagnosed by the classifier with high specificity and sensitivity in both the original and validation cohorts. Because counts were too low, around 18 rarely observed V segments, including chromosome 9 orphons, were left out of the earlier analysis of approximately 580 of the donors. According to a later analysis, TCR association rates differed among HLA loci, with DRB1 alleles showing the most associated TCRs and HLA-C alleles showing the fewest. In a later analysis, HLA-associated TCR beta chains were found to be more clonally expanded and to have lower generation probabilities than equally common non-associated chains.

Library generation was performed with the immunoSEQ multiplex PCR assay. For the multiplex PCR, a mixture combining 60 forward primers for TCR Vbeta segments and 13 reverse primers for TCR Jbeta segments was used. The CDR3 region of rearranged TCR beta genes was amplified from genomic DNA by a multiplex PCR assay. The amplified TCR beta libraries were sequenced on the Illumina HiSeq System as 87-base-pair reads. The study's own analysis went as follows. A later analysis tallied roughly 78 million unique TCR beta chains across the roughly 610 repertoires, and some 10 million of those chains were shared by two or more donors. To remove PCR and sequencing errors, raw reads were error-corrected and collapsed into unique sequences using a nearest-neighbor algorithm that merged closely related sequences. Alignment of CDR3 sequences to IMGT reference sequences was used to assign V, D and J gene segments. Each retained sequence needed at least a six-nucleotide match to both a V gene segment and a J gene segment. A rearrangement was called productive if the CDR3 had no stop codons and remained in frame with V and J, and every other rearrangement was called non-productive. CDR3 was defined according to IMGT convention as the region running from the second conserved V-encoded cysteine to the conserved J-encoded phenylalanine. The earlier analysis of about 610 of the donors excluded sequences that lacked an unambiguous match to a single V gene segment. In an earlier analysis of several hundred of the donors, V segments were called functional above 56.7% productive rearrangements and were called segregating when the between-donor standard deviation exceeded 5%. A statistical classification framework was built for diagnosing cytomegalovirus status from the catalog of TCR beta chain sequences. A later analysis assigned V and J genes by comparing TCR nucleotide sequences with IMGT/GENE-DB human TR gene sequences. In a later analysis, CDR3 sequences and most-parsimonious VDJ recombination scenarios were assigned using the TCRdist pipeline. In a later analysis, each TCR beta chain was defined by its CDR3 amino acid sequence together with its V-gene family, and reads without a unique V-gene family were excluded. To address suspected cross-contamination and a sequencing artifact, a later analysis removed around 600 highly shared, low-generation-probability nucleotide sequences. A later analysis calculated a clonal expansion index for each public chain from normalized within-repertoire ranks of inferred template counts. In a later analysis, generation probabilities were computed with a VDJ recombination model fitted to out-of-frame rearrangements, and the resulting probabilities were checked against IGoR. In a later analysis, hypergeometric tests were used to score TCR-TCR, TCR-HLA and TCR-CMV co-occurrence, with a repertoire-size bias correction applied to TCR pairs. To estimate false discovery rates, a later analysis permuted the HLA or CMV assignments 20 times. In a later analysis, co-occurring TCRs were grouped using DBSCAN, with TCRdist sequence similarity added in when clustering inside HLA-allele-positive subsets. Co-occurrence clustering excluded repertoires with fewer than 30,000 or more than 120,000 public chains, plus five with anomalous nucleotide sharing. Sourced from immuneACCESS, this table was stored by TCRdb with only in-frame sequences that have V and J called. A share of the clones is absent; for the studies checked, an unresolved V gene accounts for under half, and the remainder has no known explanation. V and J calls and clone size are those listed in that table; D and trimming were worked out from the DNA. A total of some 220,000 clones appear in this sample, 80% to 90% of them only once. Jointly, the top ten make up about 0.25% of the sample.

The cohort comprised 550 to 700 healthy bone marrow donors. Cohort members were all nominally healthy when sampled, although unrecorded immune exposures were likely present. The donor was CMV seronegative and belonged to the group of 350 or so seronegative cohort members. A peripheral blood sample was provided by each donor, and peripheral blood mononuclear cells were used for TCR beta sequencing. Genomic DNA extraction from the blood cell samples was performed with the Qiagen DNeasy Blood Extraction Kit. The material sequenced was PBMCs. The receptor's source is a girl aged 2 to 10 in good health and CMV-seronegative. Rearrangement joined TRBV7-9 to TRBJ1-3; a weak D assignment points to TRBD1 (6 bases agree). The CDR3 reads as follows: CASSLYRVNEYSGNTIYF. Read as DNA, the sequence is TGTGCCAGCAGCTTGTACAGGGTAAACGAATACTCTGGAAACACCATATATTTT.